The 29 T cell receptor beta chains in this list originate from one sample, sequenced in a study of OX40 agonist ivuxolimab in advanced cancers. Sequenced by immunoSEQ multiplex PCR; TCRdb stores in-frame clones only, minus some. The data hold 80,000 to 95,000 clones, with roughly 94% observed a single time. The sample in question was CD4+ or CD8+ T cells sorted from blood, obtained in a trial of the OX40 agonist ivuxolimab. The receptors originated from an adult with an advanced solid tumor such as melanoma, head and neck, liver or kidney cancer.

The V gene is TRBV5-8, the J gene TRBJ1-5; maybe TRBD1 (6 bases). Per the germline V gene, CDR1 is SGHTS and CDR2 is YDEGEE. The CDR3 length is 15 residues. Between the trimmed V and J ends, which lost 4 bases and 2 bases, there was a span of 13 bases. The chain's CDR3 is CASSTAGAGNQPQHF. The DNA for the CDR3 is TGTGCCAGCAGCACGGCGGGGGCCGGCAATCAGCCCCAGCATTTT.

The chain couples TRBV2 to TRBJ1-4, with D unresolved. The CDR3 sequence is 13 residues long. CDR1 SNHLY and CDR2 FYNNEI come from the germline V gene. Trimming left V 4 bases short and J 7 bases short, with 10 bases between. Written as DNA, the CDR3 is TGTGCCAGCAGTGTTTCGTCTATTGAAAAACTGTTTTTT. Its protein product is CASSVSSIEKLFF.

The V call is TRBV6-5, the J call TRBJ2-3; tentative D call: TRBD2 (5 bases). Germline loops: CDR1 MNHEY, CDR2 SVGAGI. The length of the CDR3 is 13 residues. V lost 6 bases, J lost 2 bases, and 9 bases lay in between. Written as DNA, the CDR3 is TGTGCCAGCAGGGCTAGCTACACAGATACGCAGTATTTT. It translates to CASRASYTDTQYF.

The V call is TRBV11-3, the J call TRBJ2-1; D is perhaps TRBD2 (6 bases). The CDR3 spans 12 residues. Trimming pared 4 bases from V and 11 bases from J, leaving 12 bases between. From germline, CDR1 is SGHNT and CDR2 YENEEA. This CDR3 is CASSSAGRKQFF. CDR3 DNA sequence: TGTGCCAGCAGCTCGGCAGGGAGGAAGCAGTTCTTC.

The rearrangement joins TRBV6-1 to TRBJ2-3; 11 positions agree with TRBD2. Germline values: CDR1 MNHNS, CDR2 SASEGT. Trimming removed 6 bases from V and 0 bases from J; junction bases left unmatched: 11. This CDR3 spans 18 amino acids. The CDR3 loop reads CASRELAGAPPSTDTQYF. CDR3 bases: TGTGCCAGCAGGGAACTAGCGGGAGCCCCACCGAGCACAGATACGCAGTATTTT.

Remarks on this clone: This sample includes further DNA sequences coding for the same CDR3. The rearrangement links TRBV30 to TRBJ1-2; 7 positions match TRBD1. The CDR3 runs to 16 residues. J lost 3 bases, V lost 3 bases, and 13 bases had no gene match. CDR1 is GTSNPN, CDR2 SVGIG, per germline (reference sequence). As DNA, the CDR3 is TGTGCCTGGAGCGGGACAGTGTTGGTCGCGGACTATGGCTACACCTTC. Residues: CAWSGTVLVADYGYTF.

This clone came up a few times. This chain connects TRBV9 to TRBJ2-3; D call uncertain. V lost 6 bases, J lost 1 base, and 9 bases lay in between. CDR3 size: 13 residues. The germline CDR1 and CDR2 sequences are SGDLS and YYNGEE. DNA for the CDR3: TGTGCCAGCAACCACTATGGCACAGATACGCAGTATTTT. Translated, it gives CASNHYGTDTQYF.

The chain couples TRBV19 to TRBJ2-1; a weak D match, TRBD2 (6 bases). CDR3 length: 14 residues. V was shortened by 8 bases and J by 5 bases, with 16 bases between the two germline ends. Per germline, CDR1 LNHDA and CDR2 SQIVND (reference sequence). CDR3 residues: CASSAIAANNEQFF. CDR3 nucleotide sequence: TGTGCCAGTTCTGCGATAGCGGCCAACAATGAGCAGTTCTTC.

The gene calls are TRBV9 and TRBJ1-5; 7 nucleotides agree with TRBD1. CDR1 and CDR2 (germline): SGDLS, YYNGEE. This CDR3 is 19 amino acids long. V lost 6 bases, J lost 0 bases, and 18 bases stayed unmatched. CDR3 in amino acids: CASNLLRDSNPYSNQPQHF. The CDR3 bases are TGTGCCAGCAACCTACTCCGGGACAGTAACCCTTATAGCAATCAGCCCCAGCATTTT.

J is TRBJ1-1 and V is TRBV27; 8 bases are shared with TRBD1. CDR3 length equals 17 residues. Germline V CDR1 and CDR2: MNHEY, SMNVEV (reference sequence). Germline trimming cut 2 bases from V and 5 bases from J; bases unmatched to any gene: 13. DNA for the CDR3: TGTGCCAGCAGTTTAAGGGGGGTGGGGACAGGCGGGACTGAAGCTTTCTTT. It encodes CASSLRGVGTGGTEAFF.

This sequence joins TRBV27 and TRBJ1-2, with TRBD1 matching 7 bases. Trimming at V came to 7 bases and at J to 4 bases, leaving 6 bases not matched to a gene. This CDR3 is built from 13 residues. The V gene's germline CDR1 is MNHEY and CDR2 SMNVEV (reference sequence). CDR3 in amino acids: CASTTGTAYGYTF. CDR3 nucleotide sequence: TGTGCCAGCACTACCGGGACAGCCTATGGCTACACCTTC.

The V gene is TRBV27, the J gene TRBJ1-2, with D uncertain. The V gene's germline CDR1 is MNHEY and CDR2 SMNVEV (reference sequence). This CDR3 comprises 14 residues. Trimming took off 8 bases at V and 6 bases at J, with 19 bases between the two ends. CDR3 loop: CASGSSEISHGYTF. CDR3 nucleotides: TGTGCCAGCGGCTCATCGGAGATTTCGCATGGCTACACCTTC.

This chain links TRBV6-1 with TRBJ1-5, with D perhaps TRBD1 (5 bases). The CDR3 contains 15 residues. CDR1 and CDR2 from the germline V gene are MNHNS and SASEGT. The ends were cut back, 6 bases at V and 4 bases at J, with 16 bases in the middle. As DNA, the CDR3 is TGTGCCAGCAGCCGAACGGGGGAGGTAAATCAGCCCCAGCATTTT. This sequence encodes CASSRTGEVNQPQHF.

The table lists this clone with a few counts. This chain uses TRBV7-9 with TRBJ2-5; TRBD1 matches at 7 bases. The V segment lost 7 bases and the J segment 5 bases; nucleotides outside the gene matches: 10. The CDR3 is 14 amino acids. Germline loops: CDR1 SEHNR, CDR2 FQNEAQ (reference sequence). The CDR3 reads CASKYTGADETQYF. In nucleotides, the CDR3 is TGTGCCAGCAAATATACAGGGGCCGATGAGACCCAGTACTTC.

This clone appeared a single time. The rearrangement joins TRBV11-2 to TRBJ2-1; tentative D call: TRBD2 (5 bases). Germline lookup yields CDR1 SGHAT and CDR2 FQNNGV. V was trimmed by 1 base and J by 10 bases, leaving 14 bases between them. This CDR3 is 14 amino acids long. The CDR3 loop reads CASSLVRERIEQFF. For the CDR3, the DNA is TGTGCCAGCAGCTTAGTCCGGGAACGGATCGAGCAGTTCTTC.

CDR3 residues: CASRSGTGGYGYTF. CDR3 DNA: TGTGCCAGCAGATCCGGGACAGGGGGCTATGGCTACACCTTC. The chain couples TRBV6-1 to TRBJ1-2, with 11 bases fitting TRBD1. The CDR3 runs to 14 residues. Germline V gene sequence: CDR1 MNHNS, CDR2 SASEGT. The J segment lost 4 bases and the V segment lost 6 bases, leaving 4 bases of the junction unmatched.

The CDR3 region is CASSFAGRNAWAQHF. The CDR3 DNA sequence: TGTGCCAGCAGCTTTGCGGGACGTAACGCATGGGCCCAGCATTTT. The chain carries TRBV5-6 and TRBJ1-5; possibly TRBD1 for D (5 bases). The CDR3 runs 15 residues. V was pared by 2 bases and J by 11 bases, with 20 bases between. Germline assignment: CDR1 SGHDT and CDR2 YYEEEE.

The chain is built from TRBV12-2 and TRBJ1-2. TRBV12-2 is recorded as a pseudogene. The CDR3 extends over 11 amino acids. In DNA, the CDR3 is TGTGCAAGTCGCTTCGATTATGGCTACACCTTC. Encoded protein: CASRFDYGYTF.

The rearrangement joins TRBV27 to TRBJ1-4, with D possibly TRBD1 on 6 matching bases. This CDR3 contains 12 residues. V was clipped by 6 bases and J by 7 bases, with 9 bases between them. Germline V gives CDR1 MNHEY, CDR2 SMNVEV (reference sequence). CDR3 loop: CASRQGSEKLFF. The DNA for the CDR3 is TGTGCCAGCAGACAGGGTTCTGAAAAACTGTTTTTT. The entire variable domain, with the rest obtained from reference TRBV27 and TRBJ1-4, is as follows: EAQVTQNPRYLITVTGKKLTVTCSQNMNHEYMSWYRQDPGLGLRQIYYSMNVEVTDKGDVPEGYKVSRKEKRNFPLILESPSPNQTSLYFCASRQGSEKLFFGSGTQLSVL.

V gene TRBV7-8 combines with J gene TRBJ1-4; D unresolved. Germline V gene lookup returns CDR1 SGHVS and CDR2 FQNEAQ. V was cut by 2 bases and J by 8 bases, with 12 bases left in between. This CDR3 comprises 14 residues. The CDR3 protein is CASSLNGGREKLFF. In nucleotides, the CDR3 is TGTGCCAGCAGCTTAAATGGAGGGCGAGAAAAACTGTTTTTT. The complete variable domain, with remaining parts taken from reference TRBV7-8 and TRBJ1-4, reads GAGVSQSPRYKVAKRGQDVALRCDPISGHVSLFWYQQALGQGPEFLTYFQNEAQLDKSGLPSDRFFAERPEGSVSTLKIQRTQQEDSAVYLCASSLNGGREKLFFGSGTQLSVL.

V is TRBV2 and J is TRBJ1-5; D ambiguous. The germline V gene has CDR1 SNHLY and CDR2 FYNNEI. V was trimmed by 0 bases and J by 6 bases, leaving 12 bases between them. The CDR3 is 15 amino acids. In DNA form, the CDR3 reads TGTGCCAGCAGTGAAGCTTATGGTCCCGTTCAGCCCCAGCATTTT. Protein product: CASSEAYGPVQPQHF.

The chain has TRBV6-5 and TRBJ2-1; D not certain. Germline V lookup: CDR1 MNHEY, CDR2 SVGAGI. The ends were cut back, 5 bases at V and 10 bases at J, with 12 bases in the middle. This CDR3 comprises 12 residues. CDR3: CASSELTVEQFF. CDR3 DNA: TGTGCCAGCAGTGAATTAACGGTGGAGCAGTTCTTC.

This clone came up a few times. This chain uses TRBV6-6 with TRBJ1-1, with 8 bases lining up with TRBD1. CDR3 size: 15 residues. V lost 8 bases and J lost 0; bases outside the gene matches: 8. In germline, CDR1 is MNHNY, CDR2 SVGAGI (reference sequence). CDR3 sequence: CASGGQGPMNTEAFF. The CDR3 region has the DNA TGTGCCAGCGGCGGACAGGGCCCAATGAACACTGAAGCTTTCTTT.

The rearrangement links TRBV2 to TRBJ2-2, with TRBD2 identical over 13 bases. J lost 4 bases, V lost 6 bases, and 5 bases had no gene match. This CDR3 has 16 residues. Looked up from germline, CDR1 is SNHLY and CDR2 is FYNNEI. The CDR3 nucleotides are TGTGCCAGCAGAGGACTAGCGGGAGTTCTCACCGGGGAGCTGTTTTTT. It encodes CASRGLAGVLTGELFF. Supplemented by reference TRBV2 and TRBJ2-2, the full variable domain reads EPEVTQTPSHQVTQMGQEVILRCVPISNHLYFYWYRQILGQKVEFLVSFYNNEISEKSEIFDDQFSVERPDGSNFTLKIRSTKLEDSAMYFCASRGLAGVLTGELFFGEGSRLTVL.

The CDR3 region is CASSLDSTYEQYF. The CDR3 DNA follows: TGTGCCAGCAGCTTAGATAGCACCTACGAGCAGTACTTC. J is TRBJ2-7 and V is TRBV11-2; no firm D call. Germline V gene sequence: CDR1 SGHAT, CDR2 FQNNGV. V lost 0 bases and J 2 bases, leaving 5 bases between the germline ends. The CDR3 sequence is 13 residues long.

The rearrangement uses TRBV10-3 and TRBJ2-5; D uncertain. Trimming left V 6 bases short and J 2 bases short, with 10 bases between. Germline values: CDR1 ENHRY, CDR2 SYGVKD. The CDR3 has 13 amino acids. DNA for the CDR3: TGTGCCATCAGACCGGATGCTCAAGAGACCCAGTACTTC. Protein sequence: CAIRPDAQETQYF.

The V gene is TRBV18, the J gene TRBJ1-5, with a weak D call TRBD1 (5 bases). This CDR3 is built from 14 residues. V lost 5 bases and J 3 bases, leaving 11 bases between the germline ends. Germline CDR1 is KGHSH and CDR2 is LQKENI. Here the CDR3 DNA reads TGTGCCAGCTCATACTCGGGGGTCAATCAGCCCCAGCATTTT. Translation: CASSYSGVNQPQHF.

The chain uses TRBV2 and TRBJ2-5; TRBD2 matches at 7 bases. V lost 6 bases and J lost 4; bases outside the gene matches: 14. Germline CDR1 reads SNHLY; CDR2 reads FYNNEI. The CDR3 runs to 16 residues. This CDR3 reads CASRGGFGLGRETQYF. The CDR3, as DNA: TGTGCCAGCAGGGGGGGGTTTGGACTAGGGCGAGAGACCCAGTACTTC.

This clone was recorded only once. DNA of the CDR3: TGTGCCAGCAGTGAAGGTAGGGCCAATGAAGCTTTCTTT. Translated: CASSEGRANEAFF. This chain links TRBV2 with TRBJ1-1; D remains unclear. V was pared by 1 base and J by 7 bases, with 10 bases between. Germline V gene data show CDR1 as SNHLY and CDR2 as FYNNEI. This CDR3 has 13 residues.